This T cell receptor (beta chain) was recovered during a study of blood T cell repertoires in COVID-19. Study in general: COVID-19 samples collected from the United States, Italy and Spain covered acute and convalescent phases. T cells, B-cell-depleted T cells, or PBMCs supplied cDNA or gDNA.

Authors' methods: How many nucleated cells were present was estimated from reference gene primer amplification. Repertoires were generated with immunoSEQ multiplex PCR, while TCRdb's copy carries only in-frame clones and drops some. From that table come the V and J calls and clone size; the DNA was used to work out D and trimming. The sample includes 200,000 to 250,000 clones, about nine tenths of them seen just once. The sample holds one count of this clone. The receptor comes from a man aged 50-59 years with acute or convalescent COVID-19. Sequences were obtained from peripheral blood.

The CDR3 DNA reads as TGTGCCAGCAGTTTATTCGGGGGCAATCAGCCCCAGCATTTT. Amino acid sequence: CASSLFGGNQPQHF. The chain is built from TRBV27 and TRBJ1-5; no reliable D call. Germline CDR1 MNHEY, CDR2 SMNVEV (reference sequence). The CDR3 consists of 14 residues. V was cut by 1 base and J by 2 bases, with 6 bases left in between.